The 4 T cell receptor beta chains presented below share a single source sample, sequenced in a study of blood T cell repertoires in COVID-19 (TCRdb year 2020). Library generation was performed with the immunoSEQ multiplex PCR assay. The source is immuneACCESS, and TCRdb retained only in-frame sequences with V and J called. Part of the clones is not carried over; for the studies checked, unresolved V genes explain less than half of this, and the remainder is unexplained. This sample lists approximately 100,000 clones; roughly 89% were detected once. The top ten constitute 3.5% to 5% of the sample. The sequenced sample consisted of peripheral blood. The receptors derive from a human donor with COVID-19, enrolled during active disease. The donor label of this sample is uncertain.

The gene calls are TRBV28 and TRBJ1-4; unclear D gene. Germline V gene lookup returns CDR1 MDHEN and CDR2 SYDVKM. With 2 bases removed from V and 4 bases from J, the gap between germline ends came to 5 bases. This CDR3 contains 13 residues. The CDR3 DNA sequence: TGTGCCAGCAGTTTAGGCAGTAATGAAAAACTGTTTTTT. It codes for CASSLGSNEKLFF.

In this sample, this clone turned up once. The V call is TRBV18, the J call TRBJ1-2; unclear D gene. V shed 2 bases and J shed 2 bases, with 9 bases lying between them. The germline CDR1 and CDR2 sequences are KGHSH and LQKENI. CDR3 length equals 14 residues. The CDR3 is CASSPTQVNYGYTF. DNA for the CDR3: TGTGCCAGCTCACCAACTCAAGTAAACTATGGCTACACCTTC. Full variable domain (remainder filled in from reference TRBV18 and TRBJ1-2): NAGVMQNPRHLVRRRGQEARLRCSPMKGHSHVYWYRQLPEEGLKFMVYLQKENIIDESGMPKERFSAEFPKEGPSILRIQQVVRGDSAAYFCASSPTQVNYGYTFGSGTRLTVV.

The rearrangement joins TRBV5-1 to TRBJ2-2; TRBD2 matches 7 bases. In germline, CDR1 is SGHRS, CDR2 YFSETQ. With V trimmed by 7 bases and J by 2 bases, 5 bases remained unmatched. The CDR3 has 14 residues. CDR3 sequence reads: CASAGTTNTGELFF. Written as DNA, the CDR3 is TGCGCCAGCGCCGGGACTACTAACACCGGGGAGCTGTTTTTT.

The V and J genes are TRBV14 and TRBJ2-7; no clear D gene. This CDR3 region has 11 residues. Germline assignment: CDR1 SGHDN and CDR2 FVKESK. V dropped 1 base and J dropped 4 bases, with 2 bases sitting between them. CDR3 sequence (DNA): TGTGCCAGCAGCCAAGTATACGAGCAGTACTTC. It specifies CASSQVYEQYF.